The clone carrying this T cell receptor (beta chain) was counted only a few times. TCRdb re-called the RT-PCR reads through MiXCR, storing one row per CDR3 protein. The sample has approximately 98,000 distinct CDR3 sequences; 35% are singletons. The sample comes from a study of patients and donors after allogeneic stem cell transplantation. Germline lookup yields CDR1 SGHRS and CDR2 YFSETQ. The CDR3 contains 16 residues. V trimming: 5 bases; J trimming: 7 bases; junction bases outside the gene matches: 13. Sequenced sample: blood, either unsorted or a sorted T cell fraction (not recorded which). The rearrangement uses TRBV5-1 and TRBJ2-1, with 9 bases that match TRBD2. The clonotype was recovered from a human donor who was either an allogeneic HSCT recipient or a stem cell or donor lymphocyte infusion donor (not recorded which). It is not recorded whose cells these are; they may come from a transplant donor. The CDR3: CASSLIAGVRRNEQFF. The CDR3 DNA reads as TGCGCCAGCAGTTTAATAGCGGGAGTGAGGAGGAATGAGCAGTTCTTC.